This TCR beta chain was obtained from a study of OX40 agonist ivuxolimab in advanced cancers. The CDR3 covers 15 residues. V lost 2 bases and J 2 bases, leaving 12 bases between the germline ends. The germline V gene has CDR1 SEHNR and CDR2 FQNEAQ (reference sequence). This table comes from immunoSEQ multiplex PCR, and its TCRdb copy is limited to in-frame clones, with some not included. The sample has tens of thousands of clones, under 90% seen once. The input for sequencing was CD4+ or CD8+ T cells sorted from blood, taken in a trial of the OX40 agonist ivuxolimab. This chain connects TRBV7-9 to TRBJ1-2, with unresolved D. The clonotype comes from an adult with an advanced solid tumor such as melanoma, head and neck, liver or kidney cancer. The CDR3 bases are TGTGCCAGCAGCTTAATGAGTACACCGAACTATGGCTACACCTTC. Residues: CASSLMSTPNYGYTF.